A single sample is the source of the 29 T cell receptor beta chains below, sequenced in a study of chemoradiotherapy in HPV16-positive cancers. Assay used: immunoSEQ multiplex PCR; TCRdb lists only in-frame clones, some missing. The repertoire holds roughly 20,000 clones, with 80% to 95% as singletons. Sequencing used blood, obtained from a patient who underwent chemoradiotherapy. The receptors stem from a human donor with HPV-associated anogenital cancer.

The CDR3 region is CASSFGGLAGVNEQFF. CDR3 sequence (DNA): TGTGCCAGCAGTTTCGGAGGACTAGCGGGGGTAAATGAGCAGTTCTTC. The chain has TRBV28 and TRBJ2-1; TRBD2 agrees at 13 bases. The germline V gene has CDR1 MDHEN and CDR2 SYDVKM. V shed 3 bases and J 7 bases; nucleotides not matched to a gene: 6. The CDR3 runs 16 residues.

This chain joins TRBV4-1 and TRBJ2-1, with 11 bases fitting TRBD2. Germline trimming cut 4 bases from V and 4 bases from J; bases unmatched to any gene: 6. The CDR3 contains 16 residues. Germline V gene sequence: CDR1 MGHRA, CDR2 YSYEKL. The CDR3 DNA reads as TGCGCCAGCAGCCGACTGGGACTAGCGGAATACAATGAGCAGTTCTTC. It translates to CASSRLGLAEYNEQFF.

J is TRBJ1-4 and V is TRBV7-9, with a tentative D call TRBD1 (5 bases). The length of the CDR3 is 15 residues. Between the trimmed V and J ends, which lost 1 base and 5 bases, there was a span of 11 bases. Germline V gene lookup returns CDR1 SEHNR and CDR2 FQNEAQ (reference sequence). The CDR3 is CASSLDDRGNEKLFF. The CDR3 bases are TGTGCCAGCAGCTTAGATGATAGGGGAAATGAAAAACTGTTTTTT.

The chain employs TRBV7-2 and TRBJ2-7, with 8 bases matching TRBD2. Germline CDR1 SGHTA, CDR2 FQGNSA. V shed 5 bases, J shed 9 bases, and the junction held 12 bases outside the gene matches. The CDR3 covers 14 residues. CDR3 in amino acids: CASSPSDGGARQYF. The CDR3 coding sequence is TGTGCCAGCAGCCCCTCGGACGGGGGGGCACGGCAGTACTTC.

V gene TRBV2 combines with J gene TRBJ2-5; D remains ambiguous. V lost 0 bases, J lost 2 bases, and 13 bases lay in between. The CDR3 has 16 residues. The germline V gene has CDR1 SNHLY and CDR2 FYNNEI. This chain's CDR3 is CASSEAGWAVQETQYF. The CDR3 nucleotides are TGTGCCAGCAGTGAAGCGGGGTGGGCAGTACAAGAGACCCAGTACTTC. The full variable domain, in which reference TRBV2 and TRBJ2-5 provide the parts outside the CDR3, is EPEVTQTPSHQVTQMGQEVILRCVPISNHLYFYWYRQILGQKVEFLVSFYNNEISEKSEIFDDQFSVERPDGSNFTLKIRSTKLEDSAMYFCASSEAGWAVQETQYFGPGTRLLVL.

The chain employs TRBV7-2 and TRBJ2-3; a possible D gene is TRBD2 (5 bases). Germline V gene data show CDR1 as SGHTA and CDR2 as FQGNSA. This CDR3 contains 12 residues. The V end was cut by 4 bases, the J end by 5 bases, with 7 bases between. The CDR3 sequence: CASSWSGDTQYF. CDR3 bases: TGTGCCAGCAGCTGGAGCGGAGATACGCAGTATTTT.

The sample holds a few counts of this clone. The chain combines TRBV4-3 with TRBJ1-5; tentatively, D is TRBD1 (6 bases). The V gene lost 4 bases and the J gene lost 5 bases, with 9 bases spanning the gap. This CDR3 has 13 amino acids. Germline assignment: CDR1 LGHNA and CDR2 YSLEER. The chain's CDR3 is CASSRGHYQPQHF. In nucleotides, the CDR3 is TGCGCCAGCAGCCGGGGACACTATCAGCCCCAGCATTTT.

About this clone itself: A junction end diverges from the germline sequence, so it may reflect a read error. The chain employs TRBV7-9 and TRBJ2-3, with no clear D. Germline loops: CDR1 SEHNR, CDR2 FQNEAQ (reference sequence). This CDR3 is built from 12 residues. The DNA of the CDR3 is TGTGCCAGCAGCTTAGCAAGCGCCCTAGGGAATTTT. Its translation: CASSLASALGNF.

The CDR3 DNA sequence: TGCGCCAGCAGCTTGAAGGGACAGGGGAAGGAAAAACTGTTTTTT. It codes for CASSLKGQGKEKLFF. This rearrangement joins TRBV5-1 to TRBJ1-4; 10 nucleotides match TRBD1. V shed 1 base and J 8 bases; nucleotides not matched to a gene: 5. Germline V gives CDR1 SGHRS, CDR2 YFSETQ. The CDR3 has 15 amino acids.

CDR3 nucleotides: TGTGCCAGTAGTACCCACCGGGACAGCCAAGAGACCCAGTACTTC. Translating gives CASSTHRDSQETQYF. The V call is TRBV19, the J call TRBJ2-5; 7 bases map to TRBD1. The CDR3 sequence is 15 residues long. The junction had 6 bases not matched to a gene; V was cut back by 4 bases and J by 1 base. The germline gives CDR1 LNHDA, CDR2 SQIVND (reference sequence).

The chain recombines TRBV10-1 with TRBJ1-2; no clear D. Germline CDR1 WNHNN, CDR2 SYGVQD (reference sequence). V was trimmed by 2 bases and J by 4 bases, leaving 14 bases between them. The CDR3 covers 15 residues. DNA for the CDR3: TGCGCCAGCAGTGAGGCGTGGTTTAAGAGCTATGGCTACACCTTC. Its protein is CASSEAWFKSYGYTF.

Remarks on this clone: At one boundary the junction diverges from the germline segment, which might be a read error. The V gene is TRBV7-7, the J gene TRBJ2-1; 14 bases fit TRBD2. The germline V gene encodes CDR1 SSHAT and CDR2 FNYEAQ (reference sequence). This CDR3 is built from 15 residues. The CDR3: CASSLGTSGSNEQFF. The CDR3 coding sequence is TGTGCTAGCAGCTTAGGGACTAGCGGGAGCAATGAGCAGTTCTTC.

V gene TRBV25-1 combines with J gene TRBJ1-3; no clear D. CDR1 is MGHDK and CDR2 is SYGVNS in the germline V gene. CDR3 length equals 14 residues. V lost 5 bases and J lost 4, with 12 bases in between. The CDR3, as DNA: TGTGCCAGCAGTTTGTCCGGGGTCGGAAACACCATATATTTT. This sequence encodes CASSLSGVGNTIYF.

V usage is TRBV7-6 and J usage is TRBJ2-3; D is unclear. V shed 3 bases and J shed 2 bases, with 6 bases lying between them. Germline V lookup: CDR1 SGHVS, CDR2 FNYEAQ. The CDR3 has 13 residues. The CDR3 coding sequence is TGTGCCAGCAGCTTTCTGCCCACAGATACGCAGTATTTT. This translates into CASSFLPTDTQYF.

The chain recombines TRBV25-1 with TRBJ2-2, with TRBD2 as a possible D gene (7 bases). The germline gives CDR1 MGHDK, CDR2 SYGVNS. CDR3 size: 16 residues. V lost 5 bases and J 5 bases, leaving 18 bases between the germline ends. The CDR3 DNA reads as TGTGCCAGCAGTTGGGAGGGGGGAAAGGTTACCGGGGAGCTGTTTTTT. Its translation: CASSWEGGKVTGELFF. Combining the CDR3 with reference TRBV25-1 and TRBJ2-2 gives the whole variable domain EADIYQTPRYLVIGTGKKITLECSQTMGHDKMYWYQQDPGMELHLIHYSYGVNSTEKGDLSSESTVSRIRTEHFPLTLESARPSHTSQYLCASSWEGGKVTGELFFGEGSRLTVL.

This clone has only one observation. The V gene is TRBV5-6, the J gene TRBJ2-5; D possibly corresponds to TRBD2 (6 bases). Trimming pared 4 bases from V and 13 bases from J, leaving 23 bases between. Germline V gene lookup returns CDR1 SGHDT and CDR2 YYEEEE. The CDR3 spans 14 residues. The chain's CDR3 is CASSVGGDGSQLYF. CDR3 coding DNA: TGTGCCAGCAGCGTGGGGGGAGACGGCTCCCAATTGTACTTC.

The chain links TRBV18 to TRBJ2-1; 12 bases align to TRBD2. V lost 3 bases to trimming and J lost 7 bases; unmatched junction nucleotides: 4. In germline, CDR1 is KGHSH, CDR2 LQKENI. The CDR3 runs to 15 residues. CDR3 nucleotide sequence: TGTGCCAGCTCACCCGCCGGACTAGCGGGGAATGAGCAGTTCTTC. It encodes CASSPAGLAGNEQFF.

The rearrangement links TRBV7-2 to TRBJ1-2; D may be TRBD1 (5 bases). V lost 0 bases and J lost 4, with 12 bases in between. Germline lookup yields CDR1 SGHTA and CDR2 FQGNSA. The CDR3 covers 15 residues. The CDR3 loop is CASSLARRQGYGYTF. In DNA, the CDR3 is TGTGCCAGCAGCTTAGCGCGGAGGCAGGGCTATGGCTACACCTTC.

V usage is TRBV19 and J usage is TRBJ2-1, with 8 positions matching TRBD1. The junction had 12 bases not matched to a gene; V was cut back by 4 bases and J by 4 bases. The CDR3 length is 17 residues. CDR1 and CDR2 (germline): LNHDA, SQIVND (reference sequence). CDR3: CASSNPGQAELYNEQFF. The DNA for the CDR3 is TGTGCCAGTAGTAACCCGGGACAGGCGGAACTATACAATGAGCAGTTCTTC.

V and J are TRBV4-1 and TRBJ2-3; 7 nucleotides agree with TRBD2. V shed 5 bases, J shed 6 bases, and the junction held 2 bases outside the gene matches. The CDR3 covers 12 residues. The germline gives CDR1 MGHRA, CDR2 YSYEKL. Written as DNA, the CDR3 is TGCGCCAGCAGCAGGACTAGGGATACGCAGTATTTT. Residues: CASSRTRDTQYF.

The chain has TRBV27 and TRBJ2-7; no clear D gene. The germline gives CDR1 MNHEY, CDR2 SMNVEV (reference sequence). Trimming left V 9 bases short and J 5 bases short, with 14 bases between. The CDR3 sequence is 12 residues long. The DNA for the CDR3 is TGTGCCAGGTTCTCAATCATCCACGAGCAGTACTTC. Translated: CARFSIIHEQYF.

The chain carries TRBV19 and TRBJ2-2; 11 bases match TRBD2. Germline V gene sequence: CDR1 LNHDA, CDR2 SQIVND (reference sequence). V shed 9 bases and J 5 bases; nucleotides not matched to a gene: 11. The length of the CDR3 is 16 residues. As DNA, the CDR3 is TGTGCCAGGAATAGCGGGGGGGCCCGTAGGACCGGGGAGCTGTTTTTT. Translating it yields CARNSGGARRTGELFF.

The gene calls are TRBV11-2 and TRBJ2-7, with 9 positions matching TRBD2. Germline CDR1 is SGHAT and CDR2 is FQNNGV. Trimming cost V 4 bases and J 0 bases; bases outside gene matches: 7. The length of the CDR3 is 16 residues. The CDR3 sequence: CASSSLKAGGSYEQYF. The CDR3 bases are TGTGCCAGCAGCTCCTTAAAAGCGGGAGGCTCCTACGAGCAGTACTTC.

The chain joins TRBV28 to TRBJ2-3; 7 bases are shared with TRBD1. The CDR3 has 14 residues. CDR1 and CDR2 (germline): MDHEN, SYDVKM. The trim removed 8 bases at V and 3 bases at J, leaving 8 bases unmatched. The CDR3, as DNA: TGTGCCAGCCAATTACAGGGGATGACAGATACGCAGTATTTT. Encoded protein: CASQLQGMTDTQYF.

The V gene is TRBV6-5, the J gene TRBJ1-5; D gene unclear. The CDR3 is 13 amino acids. The germline CDR1 and CDR2 sequences are MNHEY and SVGAGI. The V and J ends lost 8 bases and 0 bases respectively, with 8 bases between them. CDR3 DNA: TGTGCCAGCTGCATAGATAGCAATCAGCCCCAGCATTTT. This codes for CASCIDSNQPQHF.

The gene calls are TRBV19 and TRBJ1-5; no reliable D call. The CDR3 sequence is 16 residues long. Trimming left V 5 bases short and J 0 bases short, with 14 bases between. The germline CDR1 and CDR2 sequences are LNHDA and SQIVND (reference sequence). The CDR3 region has the DNA TGTGCCAGTAGTCCGGGCCCATGGGATAGCAATCAGCCCCAGCATTTT. Translating gives CASSPGPWDSNQPQHF.

The genes are TRBV9 and TRBJ1-3; 7 bases match TRBD1. The CDR3 is 16 amino acids. Losses at the gene ends were 1 base for V and 0 bases for J; bases not matched to a gene: 4. Per the germline V gene, CDR1 is SGDLS and CDR2 is YYNGEE. In nucleotides, the CDR3 is TGTGCCAGCAGCGTATTCGGGGACAGCTCTGGAAACACCATATATTTT. Encoded protein: CASSVFGDSSGNTIYF.

The chain recombines TRBV5-4 with TRBJ2-1; maybe TRBD1 (6 bases). Germline CDR1 reads SGHNT; CDR2 reads YYREEE (reference sequence). CDR3 length: 14 residues. Trimming pared 0 bases from V and 9 bases from J, leaving 13 bases between. The CDR3 DNA follows: TGTGCCAGCAGCTTGGCCCGAGGGGGACGTGAGCAGTTCTTC. Translation gives CASSLARGGREQFF.

This clone has only a few counts. This sequence joins TRBV29-1 and TRBJ2-5; D assignment may be TRBD1 or TRBD2 (6 bases each). Germline lookup yields CDR1 SQVTM and CDR2 ANQGSEA. There are 13 residues in the CDR3. Trimming took off 1 base at V and 5 bases at J, with 11 bases between the two ends. This CDR3 reads CSVEVGGAETQYF. The CDR3 region has the DNA TGCAGCGTTGAAGTCGGGGGCGCGGAGACCCAGTACTTC.